This is a list of T cell receptor beta chains from one sample in a study of T cell repertoires in cytomegalovirus infection. Antigen specificity for these receptors is unknown. Via MiXCR, TCRdb re-called the reads, giving one row per CDR3 protein. This table has 100,000 to 120,000 distinct CDR3 sequences, over 25% appearing once. The source material was CD8+ T cells from cultured PBMCs, sampled from culture after CMV antigen stimulation. The receptors stem from a human donor in good health (CMV status not recorded). Some clones in this sample may be carry-over from other donors' samples. The CDR3 runs from the conserved cysteine through the conserved F or W.

CDR3aa,v_gene
CASSPPGQGRREGYTF,TRBV7-9
CASSQAYTAGNTIYF,TRBV4-1
CASSLESGLAYNEQFF,TRBV5-1
CASSLIPTAEQYF,TRBV7-9
CASSPLGQGPNEQFF,TRBV7-9
CASSYSRTPVGRTEAFF,TRBV6-6
CASSLEEYNEQFF,TRBV5-4
CASSEANRLALYEQYF,TRBV6-1
CSAGVREQFF,TRBV20-1
CASSIRVGTDNSPLHF,TRBV7-8
CASSFAAGATDTQYF,TRBV6-2/TRBV6-3
CASSLSASLYNSPLHF,TRBV28
CASRTGNSSPLHF,TRBV2
CASVSGQDNEQYF,TRBV7-6
CSGQRGAGSYEQYF,TRBV20-1
CSARLVEKLFF,TRBV20-1
CASSLGTAKNIQYF,TRBV5-1
CASSLYRTGGIFEQYF,TRBV19
CASSIVAGATYNEQFF,TRBV19
CASSLGGGAHDQETQYF,TRBV28
CASSSPGQGTDGYTF,TRBV7-9
CSAAGNGETQYF,TRBV29-1
CASSYYRQGVASGANVLTF,TRBV6-5
CASRLHDLAGETQYF,TRBV4-2
CASRLTGRVPEAFF,TRBV6-5
CASSINREEADTQYF,TRBV19
CASSQDAPGTATNEKLFF,TRBV4-1
CASSGGSNQPQHF,TRBV12-3/TRBV12-4
CASSVSRGGRTDTQYF,TRBV2
CASSPFAGTEYGYTF,TRBV12-3/TRBV12-4
CASSLPGSSYEQYF,TRBV7-2
CASSPPGGWNTGELFF,TRBV5-1
CASRGQGAQPQHF,TRBV6-2/TRBV6-3
CASSLGGSGGTYEQYF,TRBV7-9
CASSQDRGSNQPQHF,TRBV4-1
CASSQEGLRGFDYGYTF,TRBV4-1
CASSPRQGIIYEQYF,TRBV7-6
CASSQDPGQGMREKLFF,TRBV4-1
CASSEGAADTQYF,TRBV6-4
CASSETESNTQYF,TRBV6-4
CASSAGWTELMNTEAFF,TRBV7-6
CASSGGDRVIPPSLSYEQYF,TRBV7-9
CAIRAGGESSGANVLTF,TRBV10-3
CASSSYSWDGGNQPQHF,TRBV7-2
CASSLGGGGLDTDTQYF,TRBV7-8
CASSLGQGAFAYEQYF,TRBV7-9
CASSVGTSGGADTQYF,TRBV5-4
CASSVTGTGTRIYTF,TRBV5-4
CASRTGADTGELFF,TRBV6-2/TRBV6-3